Listed below are T cell receptor beta chains from one sample, sequenced in a study of T cell changes during pregnancy in multiple sclerosis. Sequenced by immunoSEQ multiplex PCR; TCRdb stores in-frame clones only, minus some. The table lists 40,000 to 50,000 clones, almost 95% of them singletons. Sequencing used CD8+ T cells from peripheral blood mononuclear cells, obtained in the first trimester of pregnancy. The source is a female donor with multiple sclerosis, enrolled in a pregnancy study. Both conserved end residues are part of each CDR3. A D gene is named only where the DNA matches it firmly. A row's size may be missing; if present it is once, few, many or a size class.

d_call j_call v_call clone_size cdr3_aa cdr3_nt
NA TRBJ1-1 TRBV10-3 NA CAISAGSNTEAFF TGTGCCATCAGCGCGGGGTCCAACACTGAAGCTTTCTTT
NA TRBJ1-2 TRBV7-9 medium-sized CASSLGLGSGYTF TGTGCCAGCAGCTTAGGACTGGGGAGTGGCTACACCTTC
NA TRBJ2-7 TRBV7-6 NA CASSLGEESPTYEQYF TGTGCCAGCAGCTTGGGGGAGGAGAGCCCTACCTACGAGCAGTACTTC
NA TRBJ2-7 TRBV9 NA CASSVGAGSSYEQYF TGTGCCAGCAGCGTAGGAGCGGGCTCCTCCTACGAGCAGTACTTC
TRBD2 TRBJ2-1 TRBV7-2 NA CASSLTRTSRNEQFF TGTGCCAGCAGCTTAACGCGGACTAGCCGCAATGAGCAGTTCTTC
NA TRBJ1-5 TRBV19 once CASSLRLDSNQPQHF TGTGCCAGTAGTCTTAGACTCGATAGCAATCAGCCCCAGCATTTT
NA TRBJ2-7 TRBV25-1 NA CASSEYAQGYEQYF TGTGCCAGCAGTGAATATGCACAGGGCTACGAGCAGTACTTC
TRBD2 TRBJ2-1 TRBV4-2 NA CASSQEGLAGSWNEQFF TGTGCCAGCAGCCAAGAGGGGCTAGCGGGGAGTTGGAATGAGCAGTTCTTC
NA TRBJ2-2 TRBV4-1 NA CASSQESNGGVHTGELFF TGCGCCAGCAGCCAAGAGTCCAACGGAGGGGTCCACACCGGGGAGCTGTTTTTT
TRBD1 TRBJ2-2 TRBV2 NA CASATGNPRELFF TGTGCCAGCGCGACAGGGAACCCTCGAGAGCTGTTTTTT
TRBD2 TRBJ2-7 TRBV19 NA CASSPAGGPNEQYF TGTGCCAGTAGTCCAGCGGGAGGGCCCAACGAGCAGTACTTC
NA TRBJ1-1 TRBV27 NA CASSFIQGSTEAFF TGTGCCAGCAGTTTTATACAGGGCAGCACTGAAGCTTTCTTT
TRBD2 TRBJ2-5 TRBV5-8 NA CASSSERGGRETQYF TGTGCCAGCAGCTCGGAGCGGGGGGGCCGAGAGACCCAGTACTTC
TRBD1 TRBJ2-5 TRBV6-1 NA CASRVRGQETQYF TGTGCCAGCAGGGTCAGGGGGCAAGAGACCCAGTACTTC
NA TRBJ2-1 TRBV11-2 NA CASSLVLALEQFF TGTGCCAGCAGCTTAGTCTTAGCCCTAGAGCAGTTCTTC
TRBD1 TRBJ2-3 TRBV5-8 once CASSDLATDRGLSTDTQYF TGTGCCAGCAGCGACTTGGCCACGGACAGGGGGCTGAGCACAGATACGCAGTATTTT
TRBD2 TRBJ2-1 TRBV19 NA CASSPRLADFSYNEQFF TGTGCCAGTAGCCCCCGGCTAGCGGATTTCTCCTACAATGAGCAGTTCTTC
NA TRBJ1-3 TRBV6-5 NA CASSPGGNTIYF TGTGCCAGCAGCCCAGGAGGAAACACCATATATTTT
TRBD1 TRBJ1-1 TRBV29-1 NA CRIHSGTDDTEAFF TGCAGGATCCACTCCGGGACAGATGACACTGAAGCTTTCTTT